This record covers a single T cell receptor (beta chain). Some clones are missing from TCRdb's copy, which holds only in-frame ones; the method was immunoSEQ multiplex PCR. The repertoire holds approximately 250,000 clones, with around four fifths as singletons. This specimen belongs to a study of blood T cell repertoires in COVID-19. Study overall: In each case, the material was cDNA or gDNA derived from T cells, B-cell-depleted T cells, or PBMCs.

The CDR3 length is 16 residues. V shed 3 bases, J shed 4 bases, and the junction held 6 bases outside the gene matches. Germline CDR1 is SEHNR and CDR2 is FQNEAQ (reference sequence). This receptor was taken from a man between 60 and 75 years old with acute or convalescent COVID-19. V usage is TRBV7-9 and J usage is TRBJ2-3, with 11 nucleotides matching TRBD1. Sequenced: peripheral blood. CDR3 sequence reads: CASSFPGQGVSDTQYF. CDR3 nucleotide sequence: TGTGCCAGCAGCTTCCCGGGACAGGGGGTATCAGATACGCAGTATTTT.